Listed here is a single T cell receptor (beta chain). Antigen specificity is unknown. This sample was taken from a study of cytomegalovirus exposure and HLA in healthy donors. Findings and caveats of the study: It emerged from a later analysis that several of the most significant clusters appeared to be linked to common viral pathogens. Researchers reported in a later analysis that a missense DCLRE1C variant was tied to TCR beta V- and J-gene trimming. For most subjects, TCR beta sequences were reported to predict HLA-A and HLA-B alleles with accuracy.

This PCR relied on a set of 60 Vbeta primers and 13 Jbeta primers. TCRdb's copy holds only in-frame clones and misses some; the assay was immunoSEQ multiplex PCR. The data contain some 110,000 clones, roughly three quarters of them seen just once; the ten biggest clones take up 2.5% to 3.5%. The CDR3 sequence is 12 residues long. In germline, CDR1 is SQVTM, CDR2 ANQGSEA. Trimming shortened V by 8 bases and J by 1 base, and 10 bases separated the two germline ends. The genes are TRBV29-1 and TRBJ2-3; no reliable D call. This receptor was obtained from a woman between 18 and 29 years old in good health and CMV-seropositive. The sample consisted of PBMCs. DNA for the CDR3: TGCAGCTTCCGACTTGGCACAGATACGCAGTATTTT. Translation: CSFRLGTDTQYF.